This T cell receptor beta chain was identified in a study of cytomegalovirus exposure and HLA in healthy donors. Study-level results: Associated with HLA alleles at 0.05 false discovery rate in a later analysis were 17,000 or so TCR beta sequences. Accounts indicate the classifier identified cytomegalovirus status with strong specificity and sensitivity. Sequences of the TCR beta chain were said to predict the HLA-A and HLA-B alleles of most subjects accurately.

Per germline, CDR1 LNHDA and CDR2 SQIVND (reference sequence). The CDR3 has 16 residues. Trimming removed 5 bases from V and 2 bases from J, with 19 bases in between. As concerns this clone: Its antigen is not known.

The PCR made use of 60 Vbeta and 13 Jbeta primers. Measured with immunoSEQ multiplex PCR; TCRdb has only the in-frame clones, and not every one. Its listing shows approximately 100,000 clones. Specimen: PBMCs. The TCR originated in a man aged 50 to 60 in good health and CMV-seropositive. This chain joins TRBV19 and TRBJ2-7; tentatively, D is TRBD1 (6 bases). The DNA for the CDR3 is TGTGCCAGTAGTCTCTCGGGGACATCCGGCACCTACGAGCAGTACTTC. Its translation: CASSLSGTSGTYEQYF. The entire variable domain, with the rest obtained from reference TRBV19 and TRBJ2-7, is as follows: DGGITQSPKYLFRKEGQNVTLSCEQNLNHDAMYWYRQDPGQGLRLIYYSQIVNDFQKGDIAEGYSVSREKKESFPLTVTSAQKNPTAFYLCASSLSGTSGTYEQYFGPGTRLTVT.